This TCR beta chain was recovered during a study of blood T cell repertoires in COVID-19. Enrolled through a virtual design, the participants were between about 18 and 89 years of age and came from 24 US areas. Participants' reported clinical history set cohort assignment. Recovered status applied to Cohort 3 donors who had two consecutive negative PCRs. It also applied to those with clearance or with symptom resolution. The CDR3 consists of 17 residues. As processed by the authors: Nucleated cell number was recorded as an estimate derived from reference gene primer amplification. Only in-frame clones appear in the TCRdb table, and some are missing; sequencing was by immunoSEQ multiplex PCR. V, J and clone size are those of that table, while D and trimming were read from the DNA. The repertoire holds over 150,000 clones, about nine tenths seen once, with about 9.4% in the top ten.

The source material was PBMCs or T cells enriched from blood (not recorded which). The chain recombines TRBV1 with TRBJ2-1; no check of the table's D call, TRBD2, against the DNA was made. TRBV1 is a pseudogene segment. This TCR was recovered from a woman aged 18 to 35 who had recovered from COVID-19. The CDR3 reads CTSSQGAGAAEYNEQFF. CDR3 in DNA: TGCACCAGCAGTCAGGGCGCGGGGGCGGCGGAGTACAATGAGCAGTTCTTC.